The 24 T cell receptor beta chains presented below share a single source sample, sequenced in a study of control samples from healthy donors and cancer patients. Sequenced by immunoSEQ multiplex PCR; TCRdb stores in-frame clones only, minus some. The sample records 150,000 to 200,000 clones, over 85% being singletons. Sequencing was done on a sample of blood. The receptors originated from a man aged 25 to 40 in good health.

The V and J genes are TRBV2 and TRBJ1-2, with a possible D match to TRBD1 (6 bases). CDR1 SNHLY and CDR2 FYNNEI come from the germline V gene. The length of the CDR3 is 13 residues. Trimming removed 8 bases at V and 8 bases at J, with 18 bases between. The CDR3 DNA sequence: TGTGCCAGCGGTAGCCGGGACACTGGCGGCTACACCTTC. Protein product: CASGSRDTGGYTF.

The rearrangement links TRBV7-3 to TRBJ2-3, with D maybe TRBD2 (5 bases). Per germline, CDR1 SGHTA and CDR2 FQGTGA. Trimming took 2 bases from V and 5 from J, leaving 11 bases between them. The CDR3 sequence is 14 residues long. CDR3 coding DNA: TGTGCCAGCAGCTTAGGAGAGGAGGTAGATACGCAGTATTTT. It specifies CASSLGEEVDTQYF. Drawing the rest from reference TRBV7-3 and TRBJ2-3, the complete variable domain is GAGVSQTPSNKVTEKGKYVELRCDPISGHTALYWYRQSLGQGPEFLIYFQGTGAADDSGLPNDRFFAVRPEGSVSTLKIQRTERGDSAVYLCASSLGEEVDTQYFGPGTRLTVL.

The chain uses TRBV19 and TRBJ2-7; D is undetermined. This CDR3 region has 15 residues. Germline V gene sequence: CDR1 LNHDA, CDR2 SQIVND (reference sequence). Trimming pared 1 base from V and 3 bases from J, leaving 13 bases between. DNA of the CDR3: TGTGCCAGTAGTATAGCGGACCGGCCCATCTACGAGCAGTACTTC. The encoded protein is CASSIADRPIYEQYF.

This chain uses TRBV19 with TRBJ1-2; weak D call: TRBD1 (5 bases). CDR1 LNHDA and CDR2 SQIVND come from the germline V gene (reference sequence). The CDR3 length is 13 residues. V was trimmed by 7 bases and J by 4 bases, leaving 13 bases between them. CDR3: CASNGGGGYGYTF. CDR3 nucleotides: TGTGCCAGTAATGGCGGGGGAGGCTATGGCTACACCTTC.

This clone was seen only a few times. J is TRBJ2-7 and V is TRBV5-4, with D tentatively TRBD2 (6 bases). Trimming stripped 3 bases from V and 3 bases from J, with 13 bases between. CDR1 SGHNT and CDR2 YYREEE come from the germline V gene (reference sequence). The CDR3 is made up of 14 amino acids. CDR3 nucleotide sequence: TGTGCCAGCAGCTCCACCGGAGGGAACTACGAGCAGTACTTC. Residues: CASSSTGGNYEQYF.

The CDR3 sequence: CASSTEQGNYGYTF. The CDR3 DNA reads as TGTGCCAGCAGCACTGAACAGGGGAACTATGGCTACACCTTC. The gene calls are TRBV21-1 and TRBJ1-2; the table's D gene call, TRBD1, was not cross checked with the DNA. TRBV21-1 is an annotated pseudogene. The CDR3 runs to 14 residues.

J is TRBJ2-1 and V is TRBV24-1; possibly TRBD1 or TRBD2 for D (5 bases each). This CDR3 spans 15 amino acids. V shed 2 bases and J shed 7 bases, with 14 bases lying between them. Germline V lookup: CDR1 KGHDR, CDR2 SFDVKD. CDR3: CATSDWGRDGNEQFF. In DNA, the CDR3 is TGTGCCACCAGTGATTGGGGACGAGACGGGAATGAGCAGTTCTTC.

This clone was seen more than once but under ten times. The chain recombines TRBV5-1 with TRBJ2-7; D may be TRBD1 (5 bases). Trimming left V 4 bases short and J 7 bases short, with 21 bases between. CDR3 size: 15 residues. Per germline, CDR1 SGHRS and CDR2 YFSETQ. CDR3 loop: CASSTDSGNLGEQYF. As DNA, the CDR3 is TGCGCCAGCAGCACAGACAGTGGAAATTTGGGAGAGCAGTACTTC.

The chain links TRBV29-1 to TRBJ1-5; no reliable D call. CDR1 and CDR2 (germline): SQVTM, ANQGSEA. The V end was cut by 5 bases, the J end by 4 bases, with 12 bases between. The length of the CDR3 is 13 residues. The CDR3 DNA reads TGCAGCGTTTCCCCGGGGTGGAATCAGCCCCAGCATTTT. This translates into CSVSPGWNQPQHF. The full variable domain, with the rest looked up from reference TRBV29-1 and TRBJ1-5, is SAVISQKPSRDICQRGTSLTIQCQVDSQVTMMFWYRQQPGQSLTLIATANQGSEATYESGFVIDKFPISRPNLTFSTLTVSNMSPEDSSIYLCSVSPGWNQPQHFGDGTRLSIL.

V is TRBV27 and J is TRBJ1-2; TRBD1 might be the D (5 bases). The CDR3 is made up of 12 amino acids. Germline V gene lookup returns CDR1 MNHEY and CDR2 SMNVEV (reference sequence). V dropped 3 bases and J dropped 6 bases, with 8 bases sitting between them. The CDR3 loop is CASSFAGDGYTF. The CDR3 coding sequence is TGTGCCAGCAGTTTTGCGGGGGATGGCTACACCTTC.

The V call is TRBV14, the J call TRBJ2-1; 7 nucleotides match TRBD1. V was pared by 4 bases and J by 3 bases, with 3 bases of the junction left unmatched. Per germline, CDR1 SGHDN and CDR2 FVKESK. The CDR3 contains 14 residues. CDR3 sequence reads: CASSPDRIYNEQFF. As DNA, the CDR3 is TGTGCCAGCAGCCCGGACAGGATCTACAATGAGCAGTTCTTC. The whole variable domain, remainder taken from reference TRBV14 and TRBJ2-1, is EAGVTQFPSHSVIEKGQTVTLRCDPISGHDNLYWYRRVMGKEIKFLLHFVKESKQDESGMPNNRFLAERTGGTYSTLKVQPAELEDSGVYFCASSPDRIYNEQFFGPGTRLTVL.

The rearrangement uses TRBV11-2 and TRBJ1-1; D not resolved. The germline CDR1 and CDR2 sequences are SGHAT and FQNNGV. Trimming pared 5 bases from V and 4 bases from J, leaving 11 bases between. The CDR3 loop spans 13 amino acids. CDR3 in DNA: TGTGCCAGCAGCGGTAGGGTGTCCACTGAAGCTTTCTTT. Translation: CASSGRVSTEAFF.

The chain links TRBV6-2 or TRBV6-3 to TRBJ2-2; 14 positions match TRBD2. V lost 6 bases and J lost 4; bases outside the gene matches: 13. Germline V gives CDR1 MNHEY, CDR2 SVGEGT. The CDR3 consists of 19 residues. CDR3 DNA sequence: TGTGCCAGCAGCTCATACAGGACTAGCGGGGGGACAATCACCGGGGAGCTGTTTTTT. Translation: CASSSYRTSGGTITGELFF.

The chain has TRBV18 and TRBJ1-4; no clear D. The CDR3 contains 15 residues. V lost 1 base to trimming and J lost 0 bases, with 6 bases between them. Germline V CDR1 and CDR2: KGHSH, LQKENI. The CDR3 bases are TGTGCCAGCTCACCACGGCCGGCAACTAATGAAAAACTGTTTTTT. It codes for CASSPRPATNEKLFF. Complete variable domain (other parts from reference TRBV18 and TRBJ1-4): NAGVMQNPRHLVRRRGQEARLRCSPMKGHSHVYWYRQLPEEGLKFMVYLQKENIIDESGMPKERFSAEFPKEGPSILRIQQVVRGDSAAYFCASSPRPATNEKLFFGSGTQLSVL.

This clone is a singleton in its sample. The chain has TRBV7-9 and TRBJ2-7; TRBD1 matches at 7 bases. Looked up from germline, CDR1 is SEHNR and CDR2 is FQNEAQ (reference sequence). This CDR3 has 13 residues. With V trimmed by 5 bases and J by 5 bases, 6 bases remained unmatched. The CDR3 reads CASSPTGSDEQYF. The DNA for the CDR3 is TGTGCCAGCAGCCCGACAGGGTCGGACGAGCAGTACTTC.

CDR3 residues: CASSERWGGTGGYTF. The CDR3 DNA is TGTGCCAGCAGTGAAAGATGGGGCGGAACTGGGGGCTACACCTTC. The chain couples TRBV2 to TRBJ1-2, with a weak D call TRBD1 (5 bases). V was shortened by 2 bases and J by 8 bases, with 18 bases between the two germline ends. The CDR3 consists of 15 residues. From germline, CDR1 is SNHLY and CDR2 FYNNEI.

This sequence joins TRBV19 and TRBJ2-2, with D tentatively TRBD1 or TRBD2 (5 bases each). The V gene's germline CDR1 is LNHDA and CDR2 SQIVND (reference sequence). This CDR3 contains 16 residues. The V gene lost 6 bases and the J gene lost 0 bases, with 14 bases spanning the gap. The CDR3 bases are TGTGCCAGTAGCCCCACCAGGGACGCGAACACCGGGGAGCTGTTTTTT. Its protein is CASSPTRDANTGELFF.

The chain combines TRBV5-1 with TRBJ2-4; D is uncertain. V was clipped by 0 bases and J by 0 bases, with 4 bases between them. CDR1 is SGHRS and CDR2 is YFSETQ in the germline V gene. This CDR3 spans 14 amino acids. The CDR3 region is CASSLGGAKNIQYF. In DNA, the CDR3 is TGCGCCAGCAGCTTGGGGGGAGCCAAAAACATTCAGTACTTC.

J is TRBJ2-5 and V is TRBV11-2, with D possibly called TRBD1 or TRBD2 (5 bases each). CDR1 is SGHAT, CDR2 FQNNGV, per germline. Trimming took 1 base from V and 5 from J, leaving 17 bases between them. The CDR3 length is 16 residues. In nucleotides, the CDR3 is TGTGCCAGCAGCTTAGTATCCTGGGGGTCTGGTGAGACCCAGTACTTC. Translation gives CASSLVSWGSGETQYF.

The CDR3 here is CASSFGGGNTEAFF. For the CDR3, the DNA is TGTGCCAGCAGCTTCGGCGGCGGGAACACTGAAGCTTTCTTT. The rearrangement links TRBV5-4 to TRBJ1-1; D remains unclear. The CDR3 spans 14 residues. Trimming pared 2 bases from V and 1 base from J, leaving 9 bases between. CDR1 and CDR2 from the germline V gene are SGHNT and YYREEE (reference sequence).

The gene calls are TRBV7-6 and TRBJ2-2, with a possible D match to TRBD2 (5 bases). Germline lookup yields CDR1 SGHVS and CDR2 FNYEAQ. V was trimmed by 2 bases and J by 2 bases, leaving 9 bases between them. This CDR3 is built from 15 residues. DNA for the CDR3: TGTGCCAGCAGCTTACAGCGGAGCAACACCGGGGAGCTGTTTTTT. It translates to CASSLQRSNTGELFF.

The gene calls are TRBV7-2 and TRBJ2-1; weak D call: TRBD1 (7 bases). The germline gives CDR1 SGHTA, CDR2 FQGNSA. The CDR3 is made up of 14 amino acids. Trimming pared 7 bases from V and 6 bases from J, leaving 16 bases between. The CDR3 nucleotides read TGTGCCAGCACCCCAGGGGGGAGAGTCAATGAGCAGTTCTTC. Protein product: CASTPGGRVNEQFF.

The V and J genes are TRBV19 and TRBJ2-1, with TRBD2 as a possible D gene (5 bases). The CDR3 covers 14 residues. Germline CDR1 and CDR2: LNHDA and SQIVND (reference sequence). The V end was cut by 5 bases, the J end by 7 bases, with 15 bases between. CDR3 residues: CASSLGLRGNEQFF. CDR3 DNA: TGTGCCAGTAGTTTAGGACTCCGAGGGAATGAGCAGTTCTTC. The whole variable domain, remainder taken from reference TRBV19 and TRBJ2-1, is DGGITQSPKYLFRKEGQNVTLSCEQNLNHDAMYWYRQDPGQGLRLIYYSQIVNDFQKGDIAEGYSVSREKKESFPLTVTSAQKNPTAFYLCASSLGLRGNEQFFGPGTRLTVL.

The chain joins TRBV7-2 to TRBJ2-4; TRBD2 matches 7 bases. The CDR3 is 15 amino acids. The germline CDR1 and CDR2 sequences are SGHTA and FQGNSA. Germline trimming cut 1 base from V and 5 bases from J; bases unmatched to any gene: 5. The CDR3 sequence: CASSLEASGQNIQYF. Written as DNA, the CDR3 is TGTGCCAGCAGCTTAGAGGCTAGCGGACAAAACATTCAGTACTTC.